This is a list of T cell receptor beta chains from one sample in a study of T cells after yellow fever vaccination. In TCRdb, the 5' RACE reads were re-called with MiXCR into one record per CDR3 protein. Counted here are fewer than 350,000 distinct CDR3 sequences, about 4.5% occurring once; the ten biggest clones make up 19%. The source material was PBMCs, sampled 15 days after the yellow fever booster vaccination. The receptors shown here come from a young man who received the YFV17D yellow fever vaccine. The conserved cysteine and the conserved F or W are not part of the CDR3 here. Each record gives: V gene, D gene, J gene, CDR3 protein. A D gene is named only where the DNA matches it firmly.

TRBV12-3/TRBV12-4,TRBD2,TRBJ2-1,ASSLAPYLAGFYNEQF
TRBV24-1,-,TRBJ1-1,ATRAFGLLRQAF
TRBV7-9,TRBD1,TRBJ1-2,ASSLAGGGRNYGYT
TRBV20-1,TRBD2,TRBJ2-3,SARAETGGGDTQY
TRBV29-1,-,TRBJ1-3,SVDRRSGNTIY
TRBV7-9,-,TRBJ2-5,ASSWTVETQY
TRBV12-5,-,TRBJ1-6,ASGALKAYNSPLH
TRBV29-1,-,TRBJ1-1,SDGAFRGETEAF
TRBV7-2,TRBD1,TRBJ1-6,ASSPQGVSYNSPLH
TRBV7-2,-,TRBJ2-3,ASRTYTTDTQY
TRBV12-3/TRBV12-4,-,TRBJ1-2,ASSFQGRGGYT
TRBV6-6,-,TRBJ1-6,ASSSTTGPGIWSPLH
TRBV4-3,-,TRBJ2-1,ASRPGTPSYNEQF
TRBV15,-,TRBJ1-1,ATSRDLGWDTEAF
TRBV15,-,TRBJ1-6,ATSFTGNNSPLH
TRBV7-9,TRBD2,TRBJ2-4,ASSHPKLPLAGGPINIQY
TRBV27,TRBD1,TRBJ1-2,ASSLEATGGLYGYT
TRBV25-1,-,TRBJ2-6,ASSDLGFTGANVLT
TRBV28,-,TRBJ2-5,ASSFPRGGGAETQY
TRBV4-1,TRBD1,TRBJ1-2,ASSQVLRRQGHGYT
TRBV7-2,-,TRBJ2-7,ASSLVRWGFYEQY
TRBV6-5,-,TRBJ1-1,ASSYSSRVGGLNTEAF
TRBV24-1,-,TRBJ1-5,ATSDFSGQPQH
TRBV10-3,TRBD2,TRBJ2-3,AIKGTSGVTDTQY